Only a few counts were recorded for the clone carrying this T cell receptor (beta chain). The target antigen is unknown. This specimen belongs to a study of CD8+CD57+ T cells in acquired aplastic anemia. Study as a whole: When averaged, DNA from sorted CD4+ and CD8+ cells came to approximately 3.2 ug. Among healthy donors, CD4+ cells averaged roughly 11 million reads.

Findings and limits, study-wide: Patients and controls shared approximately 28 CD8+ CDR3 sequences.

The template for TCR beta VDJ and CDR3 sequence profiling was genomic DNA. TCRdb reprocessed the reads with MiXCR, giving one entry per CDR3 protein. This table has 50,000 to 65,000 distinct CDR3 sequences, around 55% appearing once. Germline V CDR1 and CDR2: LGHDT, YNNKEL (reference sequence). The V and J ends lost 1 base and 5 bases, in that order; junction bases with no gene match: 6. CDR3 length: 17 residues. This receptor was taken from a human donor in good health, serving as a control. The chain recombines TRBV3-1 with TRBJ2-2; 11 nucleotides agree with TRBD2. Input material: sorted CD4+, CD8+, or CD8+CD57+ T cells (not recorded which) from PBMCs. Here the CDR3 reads CASSQVQLAGVTGELFF. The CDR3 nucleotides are TGTGCCAGCAGCCAAGTCCAACTAGCGGGAGTTACCGGGGAGCTGTTTTTT.